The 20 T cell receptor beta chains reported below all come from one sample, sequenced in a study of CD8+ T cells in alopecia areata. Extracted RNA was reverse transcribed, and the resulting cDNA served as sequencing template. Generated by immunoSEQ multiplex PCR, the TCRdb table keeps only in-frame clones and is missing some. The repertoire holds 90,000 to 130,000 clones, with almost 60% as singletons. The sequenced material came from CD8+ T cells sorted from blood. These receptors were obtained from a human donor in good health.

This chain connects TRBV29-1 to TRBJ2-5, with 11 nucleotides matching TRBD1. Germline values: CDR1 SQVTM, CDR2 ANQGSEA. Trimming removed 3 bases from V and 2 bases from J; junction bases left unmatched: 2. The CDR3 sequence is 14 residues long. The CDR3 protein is CSVDWDRGQETQYF. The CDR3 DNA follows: TGCAGCGTTGACTGGGACAGGGGGCAAGAGACCCAGTACTTC.

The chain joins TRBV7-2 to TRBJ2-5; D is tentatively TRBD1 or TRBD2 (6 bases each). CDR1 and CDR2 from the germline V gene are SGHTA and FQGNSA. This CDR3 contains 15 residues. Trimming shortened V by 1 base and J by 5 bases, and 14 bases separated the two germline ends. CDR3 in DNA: TGTGCCAGCAGCTTAGGAGGGGGGCTGGGGGAGACCCAGTACTTC. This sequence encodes CASSLGGGLGETQYF.

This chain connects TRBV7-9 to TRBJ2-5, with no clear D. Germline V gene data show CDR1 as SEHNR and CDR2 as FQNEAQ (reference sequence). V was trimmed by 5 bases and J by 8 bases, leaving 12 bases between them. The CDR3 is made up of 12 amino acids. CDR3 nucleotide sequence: TGTGCCAGCAGCCCCTCTTCGGTTACCCAGTACTTC. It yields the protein CASSPSSVTQYF.

Here the CDR3 DNA reads TGCGCCAGCAGCTTGGCCACCTCAACTAATGAAAAACTGTTTTTT. This sequence encodes CASSLATSTNEKLFF. The chain is built from TRBV5-1 and TRBJ1-4; D uncertain. The CDR3 extends over 15 amino acids. The V and J ends lost 0 bases and 0 bases respectively, with 6 bases between them. The germline CDR1 and CDR2 sequences are SGHRS and YFSETQ.

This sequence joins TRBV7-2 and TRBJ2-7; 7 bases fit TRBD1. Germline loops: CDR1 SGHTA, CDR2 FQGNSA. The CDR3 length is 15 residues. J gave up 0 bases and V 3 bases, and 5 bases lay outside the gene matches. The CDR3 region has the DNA TGTGCCAGCAGCTTTTCGGGACAGATCTCCTACGAGCAGTACTTC. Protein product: CASSFSGQISYEQYF.

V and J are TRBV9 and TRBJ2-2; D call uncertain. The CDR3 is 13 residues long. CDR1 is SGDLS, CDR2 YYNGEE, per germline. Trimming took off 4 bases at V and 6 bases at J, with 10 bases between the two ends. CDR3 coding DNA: TGTGCCAGCAGCACCGATCTCGCCGGGGAGCTGTTTTTT. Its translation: CASSTDLAGELFF.

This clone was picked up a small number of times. CDR3 DNA sequence: TGTGCCAGCAGTCAGGCCAACTATGGCTACACCTTC. Protein product: CASSQANYGYTF. The J gene is TRBJ1-2, the V gene TRBV5-6; no definite D call. The germline V and J ends were trimmed by 5 bases and 2 bases, with 7 bases remaining between them. From germline, CDR1 is SGHDT and CDR2 YYEEEE. This CDR3 comprises 12 residues.

The CDR3 DNA is TGCGCCAGCAGCCAAGAATACGGTTCGACGTCCTACGAGCAGTACTTC. This encodes CASSQEYGSTSYEQYF. The rearrangement links TRBV4-3 to TRBJ2-7, with D unresolved. This CDR3 is built from 16 residues. The V gene lost 0 bases and the J gene lost 1 base, with 13 bases spanning the gap. In germline, CDR1 is LGHNA, CDR2 YSLEER.

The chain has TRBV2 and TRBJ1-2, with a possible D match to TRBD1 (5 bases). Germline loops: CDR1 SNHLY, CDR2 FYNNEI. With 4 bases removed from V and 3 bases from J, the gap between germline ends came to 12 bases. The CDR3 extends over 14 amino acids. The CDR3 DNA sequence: TGTGCCAGCAGTGCCTCCAGGGAAGACTATGGCTACACCTTC. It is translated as CASSASREDYGYTF. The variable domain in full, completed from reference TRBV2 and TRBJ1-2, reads EPEVTQTPSHQVTQMGQEVILRCVPISNHLYFYWYRQILGQKVEFLVSFYNNEISEKSEIFDDQFSVERPDGSNFTLKIRSTKLEDSAMYFCASSASREDYGYTFGSGTRLTVV.

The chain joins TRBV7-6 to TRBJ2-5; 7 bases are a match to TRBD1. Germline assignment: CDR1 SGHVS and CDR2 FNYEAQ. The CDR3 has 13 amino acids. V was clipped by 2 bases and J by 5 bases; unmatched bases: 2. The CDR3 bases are TGTGCCAGCAGCTTACGACAGGGTGAGACCCAGTACTTC. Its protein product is CASSLRQGETQYF.

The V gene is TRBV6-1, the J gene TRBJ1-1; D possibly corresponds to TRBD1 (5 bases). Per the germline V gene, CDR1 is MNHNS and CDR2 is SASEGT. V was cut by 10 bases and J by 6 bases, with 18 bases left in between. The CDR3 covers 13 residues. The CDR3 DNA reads TGTGCCACCCTACTGGGACTAGGCGCTGAAGCTTTCTTT. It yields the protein CATLLGLGAEAFF.

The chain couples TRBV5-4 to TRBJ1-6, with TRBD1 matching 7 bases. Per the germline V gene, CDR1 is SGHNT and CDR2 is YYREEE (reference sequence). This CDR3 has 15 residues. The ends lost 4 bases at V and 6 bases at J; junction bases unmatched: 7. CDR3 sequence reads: CASSQGQLINSPLHF. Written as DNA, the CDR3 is TGTGCCAGCAGCCAGGGACAGCTTATTAATTCACCCCTCCACTTT.

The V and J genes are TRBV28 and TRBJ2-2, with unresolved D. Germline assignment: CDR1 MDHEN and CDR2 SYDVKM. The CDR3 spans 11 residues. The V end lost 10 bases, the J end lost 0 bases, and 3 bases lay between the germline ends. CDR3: CATANTGELFF. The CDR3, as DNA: TGTGCCACTGCGAACACCGGGGAGCTGTTTTTT.

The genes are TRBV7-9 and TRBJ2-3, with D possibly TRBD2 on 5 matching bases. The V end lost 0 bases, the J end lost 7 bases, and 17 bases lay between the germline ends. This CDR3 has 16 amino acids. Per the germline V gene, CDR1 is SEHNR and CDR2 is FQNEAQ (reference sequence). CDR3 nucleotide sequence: TGTGCCAGCAGCTTAGCCGGGGTCGCCCATCGGTATACGCAGTATTTT. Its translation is CASSLAGVAHRYTQYF. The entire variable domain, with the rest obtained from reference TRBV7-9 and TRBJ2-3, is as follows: DTGVSQNPRHKITKRGQNVTFRCDPISEHNRLYWYRQTLGQGPEFLTYFQNEAQLEKSRLLSDRFSAERPKGSFSTLEIQRTEQGDSAMYLCASSLAGVAHRYTQYFGPGTRLTVL.

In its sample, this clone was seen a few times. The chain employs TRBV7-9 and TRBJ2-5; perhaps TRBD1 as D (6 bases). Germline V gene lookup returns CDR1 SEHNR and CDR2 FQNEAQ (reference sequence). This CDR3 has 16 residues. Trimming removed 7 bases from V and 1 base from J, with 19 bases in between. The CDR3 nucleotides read TGTGCCAGCACGTACTTACAGGGCAGAAGCCAAGAGACCCAGTACTTC. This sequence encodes CASTYLQGRSQETQYF.

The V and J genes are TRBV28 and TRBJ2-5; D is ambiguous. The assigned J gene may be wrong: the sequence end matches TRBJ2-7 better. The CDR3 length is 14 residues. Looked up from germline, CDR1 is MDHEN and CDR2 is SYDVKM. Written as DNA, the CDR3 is TGTGCCAGCAGACCACCCGGCCGCTCCTACGAGCAGTACTTC. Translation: CASRPPGRSYEQYF.

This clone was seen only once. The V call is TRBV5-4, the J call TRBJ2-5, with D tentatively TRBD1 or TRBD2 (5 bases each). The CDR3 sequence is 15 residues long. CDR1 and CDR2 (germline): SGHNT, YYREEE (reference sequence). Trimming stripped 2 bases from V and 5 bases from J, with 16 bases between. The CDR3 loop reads CASSLEAGSGETQYF. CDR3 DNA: TGTGCCAGCAGCTTAGAGGCAGGGTCGGGGGAGACCCAGTACTTC.

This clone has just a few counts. The CDR3 here is CASSSLPGLPPREKLFF. CDR3 sequence (DNA): TGTGCCAGCAGCTCTCTACCGGGACTCCCGCCCCGAGAAAAACTGTTTTTT. The chain employs TRBV9 and TRBJ1-4, with a possible D match to TRBD1 (5 bases). This CDR3 contains 17 residues. The germline gives CDR1 SGDLS, CDR2 YYNGEE. The germline V and J ends were trimmed by 4 bases and 8 bases, with 24 bases remaining between them.

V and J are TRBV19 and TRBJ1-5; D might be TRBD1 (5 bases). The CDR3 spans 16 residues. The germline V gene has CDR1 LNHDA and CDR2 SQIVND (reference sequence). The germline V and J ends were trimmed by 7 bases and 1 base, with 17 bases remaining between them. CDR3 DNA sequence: TGTGCCAGTACCCTAGGACCGGGGGGAAGCAATCAGCCCCAGCATTTT. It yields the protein CASTLGPGGSNQPQHF.

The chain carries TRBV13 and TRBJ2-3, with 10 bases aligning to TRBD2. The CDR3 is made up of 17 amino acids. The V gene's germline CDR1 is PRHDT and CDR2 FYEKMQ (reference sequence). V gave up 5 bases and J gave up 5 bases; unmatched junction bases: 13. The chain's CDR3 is CASSASSSGSGIDTQYF. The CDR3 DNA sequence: TGTGCCAGCAGCGCCTCCTCTAGCGGGAGCGGGATAGATACGCAGTATTTT.